A single sample gave rise to the 3 T cell receptor beta chains below, sequenced in a study of graft-versus-host responses after intestinal transplantation. Their target antigens are unknown. TCRdb's table, derived via immunoSEQ multiplex PCR, lists solely in-frame clones and lacks some. The top ten hold roughly 0.5% of the sample, which has over 85,000 clones, around 93% seen once. Here the sequenced sample was unstimulated CD8+ T cells sorted from spleen or lymph node cells, taken before intestinal transplant. These receptors were obtained from a human donor who received an intestinal transplant.

The rearrangement uses TRBV20-1 and TRBJ1-5; D remains unclear. Germline CDR1 and CDR2: DFQATT and SNEGSKA (reference sequence). The CDR3 is made up of 11 amino acids. V lost 2 bases to trimming and J lost 7 bases, with 6 bases between them. DNA for the CDR3: TGCAGTGCTAGATTGGGGCAGCCCCAGCATTTT. As protein: CSARLGQPQHF.

The chain has TRBV6-1 and TRBJ2-1; 11 positions agree with TRBD2. This CDR3 spans 15 amino acids. In germline, CDR1 is MNHNS, CDR2 SASEGT. The V and J ends lost 7 bases and 2 bases, in that order; junction bases with no gene match: 4. CDR3 DNA: TGTGCCAGCACCATAGCGGGAGGGCCCTACAATGAGCAGTTCTTC. It translates to CASTIAGGPYNEQFF.

This clone has just one count. This chain connects TRBV14 to TRBJ2-1, with D perhaps TRBD2 (6 bases). From germline, CDR1 is SGHDN and CDR2 FVKESK. The CDR3 length is 12 residues. Trimming pared 4 bases from V and 9 bases from J, leaving 10 bases between. The CDR3 here is CASSPGRGEQFF. The DNA of the CDR3 is TGTGCCAGCAGCCCAGGGCGGGGTGAGCAGTTCTTC.